One and the same sample provided the 5 T cell receptor beta chains below, sequenced in a study of regulatory T cells in long-lasting Graves disease. Arm-PCR of CDR3 regions and iRepertoire HTBI primers were the basis on which TCR beta libraries were built. One entry per CDR3 protein results from TCRdb running MiXCR on the multiplex PCR reads. This table holds around 450,000 distinct CDR3 sequences, roughly 21% found once. The time point here: persistent/refractory GD, antithyroid drugs over 5 years with positive TRAb. PBMC-extracted RNA yielded the TCR library. This material consisted of peripheral blood mononuclear cells (PBMCs), taken when the disease was refractory, from a patient treated with antithyroid drugs. All receptors derive from a female donor with Graves disease.

This clonotype was seen many times. The gene calls are TRBV13 and TRBJ1-2, with D hard to call. Germline-derived CDR1 and CDR2 are PRHDT and FYEKMQ (reference sequence). This CDR3 is 15 amino acids long. Trimming took 5 bases from V and 0 from J, leaving 13 bases between them. In DNA form, the CDR3 reads TGTGCCAGCAGCCCGGCCCCTTTAACTAACTATGGCTACACCTTC. This codes for CASSPAPLTNYGYTF.

The chain recombines TRBV6-5 with TRBJ2-7; D not certain. Trimming took 2 bases from V and 9 from J, leaving 11 bases between them. The length of the CDR3 is 12 residues. Germline assignment: CDR1 MNHEY and CDR2 SVGAGI. The CDR3 reads CASSYTGVLQYF. As DNA, the CDR3 is TGTGCCAGCAGTTACACTGGTGTGTTGCAGTACTTC.

The chain is built from TRBV20-1 and TRBJ2-7, with 7 bases lining up with TRBD1. In germline, CDR1 is DFQATT, CDR2 SNEGSKA (reference sequence). V lost 4 bases to trimming and J lost 5 bases; unmatched junction nucleotides: 11. The CDR3 extends over 14 amino acids. Here the CDR3 reads CSANPGTEGNEQYF. The CDR3 DNA sequence: TGCAGTGCTAACCCCGGGACAGAGGGCAACGAGCAGTACTTC.

This clonotype was recorded many times. V and J are TRBV12-3 or TRBV12-4 and TRBJ2-7; maybe TRBD2 (6 bases). The V and J ends lost 6 bases and 2 bases respectively, with 14 bases between them. The CDR3 consists of 14 residues. CDR3 DNA: TGTGCCAGCAGCCTCCGGGACTCACCCTACGAGCAGTACTTC. Its translation is CASSLRDSPYEQYF.

The V call is TRBV4-1, the J call TRBJ1-2; 8 bases are shared with TRBD1. The germline gives CDR1 MGHRA, CDR2 YSYEKL. The CDR3 has 14 amino acids. Unmatched junction bases numbered 11, after V lost 2 bases and J lost 12 bases. Here the CDR3 reads CASSQLDRALGDTF. The CDR3 coding sequence is TGCGCCAGCAGCCAACTGGACAGGGCCCTTGGGGACACCTTC.